This T cell receptor beta chain was recorded in a study of blood T cell repertoires in COVID-19. Study-wide background: Collection of acute and convalescent COVID-19 samples took place in the United States, Italy and Spain.

As originally analysed: Estimation of nucleated cell counts relied on the amplification of reference gene primers. The data were produced by immunoSEQ multiplex PCR, yet TCRdb's version contains in-frame clones alone and is incomplete. D and trimming come from the DNA, and the V and J calls and clone size come from that table. The repertoire holds over 100,000 clones, with 70% to 80% as singletons. Trimming shortened V by 8 bases and J by 2 bases, and 12 bases separated the two germline ends. Germline CDR1 is MNHNY and CDR2 is SVGAGI (reference sequence). The CDR3 consists of 13 residues. Material: peripheral blood. This chain links TRBV6-6 with TRBJ1-1; tentatively, D is TRBD1 (5 bases). The sequence derives from a woman aged 80 or older with acute or convalescent COVID-19. The CDR3 protein is CASEQAVNTEAFF. Written as DNA, the CDR3 is TGTGCCAGCGAACAGGCCGTTAACACTGAAGCTTTCTTT.